One and the same sample provided the 19 T cell receptor beta chains below, sequenced in a study of blood T cell repertoires in COVID-19. The table came from immunoSEQ multiplex PCR; TCRdb's copy has only in-frame clones and leaves some out. Here the sample spans some 240,000 clones, 89% being singletons. Sequenced: peripheral blood. The receptors come from a man aged 55-75 years who had recovered from COVID-19.

The J gene is TRBJ2-5, the V gene TRBV6-5; 11 bases agree with TRBD2. V shed 1 base, J shed 5 bases, and the junction held 6 bases outside the gene matches. Per the germline V gene, CDR1 is MNHEY and CDR2 is SVGAGI. The CDR3 totals 16 residues. In nucleotides, the CDR3 is TGTGCCAGCAGTTACTTAGCGGGGGGGCCTGGGGAGACCCAGTACTTC. Protein: CASSYLAGGPGETQYF.

The chain is built from TRBV6-5 and TRBJ1-1; D possibly corresponds to TRBD1 (5 bases). Trimming took off 6 bases at V and 5 bases at J, with 13 bases between the two ends. Germline-derived CDR1 and CDR2 are MNHEY and SVGAGI. This CDR3 is built from 13 residues. The DNA of the CDR3 is TGTGCCAGCAGGGACACCGGACGGACTGAAGCTTTCTTT. Its translation is CASRDTGRTEAFF.

The chain recombines TRBV11-2 with TRBJ2-2; 10 nucleotides line up with TRBD2. The CDR3 runs to 17 residues. After removal of 2 bases from V and 2 bases from J, the junction contained 5 bases not matched to a gene. Germline V CDR1 and CDR2: SGHAT, FQNNGV. CDR3 region: CASSLRTSGANTGELFF. In nucleotides, the CDR3 is TGTGCCAGCAGCTTACGGACTAGCGGAGCAAACACCGGGGAGCTGTTTTTT. Using reference TRBV11-2 and TRBJ2-2 for the parts outside the CDR3, the full variable domain is EAGVAQSPRYKIIEKRQSVAFWCNPISGHATLYWYQQILGQGPKLLIQFQNNGVVDDSQLPKDRFSAERLKGVDSTLKIQPAKLEDSAVYLCASSLRTSGANTGELFFGEGSRLTVL.

The V call is TRBV18, the J call TRBJ1-1; possible D gene TRBD1, 6 bases. This CDR3 has 15 amino acids. Looked up from germline, CDR1 is KGHSH and CDR2 is LQKENI. Trimming left V 6 bases short and J 2 bases short, with 16 bases between. The DNA of the CDR3 is TGTGCCAGCTCTCCTCCCGACAGGCCCAACACTGAAGCTTTCTTT. Amino acid sequence: CASSPPDRPNTEAFF.

The V and J genes are TRBV4-2 and TRBJ2-7; 9 bases map to TRBD1. Germline V gene sequence: CDR1 LGHNA, CDR2 YNFKEQ. V lost 2 bases to trimming and J lost 2 bases; unmatched junction nucleotides: 7. This CDR3 region has 16 residues. The CDR3 protein is CASSQRWGTGPYEQYF. The CDR3 bases are TGTGCCAGCAGCCAACGATGGGGGACAGGGCCCTACGAGCAGTACTTC.

J is TRBJ2-7 and V is TRBV27; TRBD2 matches 10 bases. Germline CDR1 and CDR2: MNHEY and SMNVEV (reference sequence). V lost 7 bases to trimming and J lost 3 bases; unmatched junction nucleotides: 9. This CDR3 is built from 15 residues. The CDR3 spells CASKSPGLANYEQYF. CDR3 bases: TGTGCCAGCAAAAGCCCGGGACTAGCGAACTACGAGCAGTACTTC.

V is TRBV5-5 and J is TRBJ2-3, with 11 bases lining up with TRBD2. This CDR3 comprises 15 residues. The J segment lost 6 bases and the V segment lost 2 bases, leaving 5 bases of the junction unmatched. The germline gives CDR1 SGHKS, CDR2 YYEKEE (reference sequence). The CDR3 loop is CASSFTSGGRDTQYF. The CDR3 DNA follows: TGTGCCAGCAGCTTTACTAGCGGGGGACGCGATACGCAGTATTTT.

This clone was seen only a few times. Germline and junction disagree at one end, which may indicate a read error. This rearrangement joins TRBV7-3 to TRBJ1-3; possible D gene TRBD1, 6 bases. Germline values: CDR1 SGHTA, CDR2 FQGTGA. This CDR3 has 8 residues. The CDR3 bases are TGTGCCAATCGGGACACGGTTTTT. Translated: CANRDTVF.

The V call is TRBV7-6, the J call TRBJ1-2; 8 nucleotides match TRBD1. Germline V gene sequence: CDR1 SGHVS, CDR2 FNYEAQ. V trimming: 5 bases; J trimming: 4 bases; junction bases outside the gene matches: 9. There are 15 residues in the CDR3. The CDR3 protein is CASSDLTGEFYGYTF. Here the CDR3 DNA reads TGTGCCAGCAGCGACCTGACAGGGGAATTCTATGGCTACACCTTC.

The V call is TRBV18, the J call TRBJ1-5, with D perhaps TRBD1 (5 bases). The V end lost 3 bases, the J end lost 7 bases, and 10 bases lay between the germline ends. The CDR3 length is 13 residues. CDR1 and CDR2 from the germline V gene are KGHSH and LQKENI. The CDR3 loop is CASSPQGNQPQHF. The CDR3 nucleotides read TGTGCCAGCTCACCCCAGGGTAACCAGCCCCAGCATTTT.

This rearrangement joins TRBV30 to TRBJ1-2; the match to TRBD1 covers 8 bases. The germline CDR1 and CDR2 sequences are GTSNPN and SVGIG (reference sequence). V dropped 3 bases and J dropped 2; count of bases not matched to a gene: 2. This CDR3 has 13 residues. CDR3 nucleotides: TGTGCCTGGAGCCCAGGGGGCAACTATGGCTACACCTTC. Translated, it gives CAWSPGGNYGYTF.

V usage is TRBV18 and J usage is TRBJ1-1, with TRBD1 as a possible D gene (6 bases). This CDR3 is 12 amino acids long. CDR1 and CDR2 (germline): KGHSH, LQKENI. The ends were cut back, 3 bases at V and 7 bases at J, with 9 bases in the middle. The CDR3 nucleotides read TGTGCCAGCTCACCCCGCAGGGGTGAAGCTTTCTTT. Translation gives CASSPRRGEAFF.

This chain connects TRBV5-1 to TRBJ1-1; D remains unclear. The CDR3 contains 15 residues. The germline V and J ends were trimmed by 4 bases and 0 bases, with 13 bases remaining between them. Germline assignment: CDR1 SGHRS and CDR2 YFSETQ. CDR3 DNA: TGCGCCAGCAGCCCCTCCGAGAGCGTGAACACTGAAGCTTTCTTT. Translation: CASSPSESVNTEAFF.

This clone was detected many times. V usage is TRBV27 and J usage is TRBJ2-1; TRBD2 is a possible D gene (6 bases). V lost 5 bases and J 4 bases, leaving 15 bases between the germline ends. The CDR3 consists of 15 residues. From germline, CDR1 is MNHEY and CDR2 SMNVEV (reference sequence). CDR3 sequence reads: CASSAPGTGYNEQFF. Here the CDR3 DNA reads TGTGCCAGCAGTGCCCCCGGGACTGGATACAATGAGCAGTTCTTC.

This sequence joins TRBV27 and TRBJ2-7; weak D call: TRBD2 (5 bases). In germline, CDR1 is MNHEY, CDR2 SMNVEV (reference sequence). The V and J ends lost 6 bases and 3 bases respectively, with 12 bases between them. This CDR3 has 13 residues. The DNA of the CDR3 is TGTGCCAGCAGGGACTCTAGAATCTACGAGCAGTACTTC. It translates to CASRDSRIYEQYF.

V and J are TRBV5-6 and TRBJ1-1; D ambiguous. Germline CDR1 is SGHDT and CDR2 is YYEEEE. V lost 3 bases and J 1 base, leaving 10 bases between the germline ends. The length of the CDR3 is 14 residues. The CDR3 DNA is TGTGCCAGCAGCTCGATAAATAGGAACACTGAAGCTTTCTTT. Translation gives CASSSINRNTEAFF.

The chain's CDR3 is CASSLGQGPLRSTNEKLFF. As DNA, the CDR3 is TGTGCCAGCAGCTTAGGACAGGGCCCACTTAGGTCGACTAATGAAAAACTGTTTTTT. The chain carries TRBV7-8 and TRBJ1-4; 7 bases line up with TRBD1. Per the germline V gene, CDR1 is SGHVS and CDR2 is FQNEAQ. V lost 1 base and J lost 2; bases outside the gene matches: 13. The CDR3 has 19 amino acids.

The chain employs TRBV5-1 and TRBJ2-2; 10 nucleotides match TRBD1. The CDR3 is made up of 16 amino acids. Germline CDR1 and CDR2: SGHRS and YFSETQ. Trimming at V came to 0 bases and at J to 3 bases, leaving 2 bases not matched to a gene. The chain's CDR3 is CASSLGQGADTGELFF. For the CDR3, the DNA is TGCGCCAGCAGCTTGGGACAGGGGGCGGACACCGGGGAGCTGTTTTTT.

This chain uses TRBV7-3 with TRBJ2-7, with a possible D match to TRBD1 (5 bases). Per the germline V gene, CDR1 is SGHTA and CDR2 is FQGTGA. Between the trimmed V and J ends, which lost 1 base and 5 bases, there was a span of 12 bases. This CDR3 region has 14 residues. CDR3 nucleotide sequence: TGTGCCAGCAGCTTAAAACCCGACAGTAACGAGCAGTACTTC. Protein sequence: CASSLKPDSNEQYF.